The next 32 T cell receptor beta chains were all read from a single sample in a study of cytomegalovirus exposure and HLA in healthy donors. 13 Jbeta primers and 60 Vbeta primers were used for the PCR. The table came from immunoSEQ multiplex PCR; TCRdb's copy has only in-frame clones and leaves some out. In the table there are approximately 130,000 clones, roughly four fifths of which are singletons. Sequencing was performed on PBMCs. The receptors derive from a woman under 30 in good health and CMV-seronegative.

The chain employs TRBV7-6 and TRBJ2-1; D perhaps matches TRBD1 (6 bases). V was cut by 5 bases and J by 6 bases, with 14 bases left in between. This CDR3 region has 14 residues. Germline V gives CDR1 SGHVS, CDR2 FNYEAQ. This CDR3 is CASSRVLGANEQFF. CDR3 DNA: TGTGCCAGCAGCCGAGTCTTGGGGGCCAATGAGCAGTTCTTC.

A few counts support this clone. The chain links TRBV5-8 to TRBJ1-1; D gene ambiguous. Trimming took off 3 bases at V and 1 base at J, with 13 bases between the two ends. This CDR3 is built from 15 residues. The germline V gene encodes CDR1 SGHTS and CDR2 YDEGEE. The CDR3 spells CASSSLPGTNTEAFF. In DNA form, the CDR3 reads TGTGCCAGCAGCTCTTTACCGGGAACGAACACTGAAGCTTTCTTT.

The chain uses TRBV6-6 and TRBJ1-5, with D tentatively TRBD1 (6 bases). Trimming pared 4 bases from V and 2 bases from J, leaving 12 bases between. The CDR3 has 15 residues. The germline V gene encodes CDR1 MNHNY and CDR2 SVGAGI (reference sequence). DNA for the CDR3: TGTGCCAGCAGTTTCCAACAGGGAGGCAATCAGCCCCAGCATTTT. This translates into CASSFQQGGNQPQHF.

This chain links TRBV19 with TRBJ1-2, with D possibly matching TRBD1 (6 bases). The CDR3 totals 13 residues. Looked up from germline, CDR1 is LNHDA and CDR2 is SQIVND (reference sequence). V was shortened by 9 bases and J by 6 bases, with 17 bases between the two germline ends. CDR3 residues: CASSLWTEDGYTF. CDR3 sequence (DNA): TGTGCCAGCTCCCTTTGGACAGAGGATGGCTACACCTTC.

This chain connects TRBV30 to TRBJ1-5; no firm D call. Germline V gene sequence: CDR1 GTSNPN, CDR2 SVGIG (reference sequence). The CDR3 runs to 14 residues. The V end lost 4 bases, the J end lost 4 bases, and 14 bases lay between the germline ends. CDR3 DNA: TGTGCCTGGACCCCCGGGTCTTTAAATCAGCCCCAGCATTTT. Residues: CAWTPGSLNQPQHF.

The V call is TRBV18, the J call TRBJ2-3; D is undetermined. With 0 bases removed from V and 1 base from J, the gap between germline ends came to 8 bases. Germline V CDR1 and CDR2: KGHSH, LQKENI. The CDR3 contains 15 residues. The CDR3 DNA is TGTGCCAGCTCACCACCGTCCCAGGGCACAGATACGCAGTATTTT. Its translation is CASSPPSQGTDTQYF. The full variable domain, with the rest looked up from reference TRBV18 and TRBJ2-3, is NAGVMQNPRHLVRRRGQEARLRCSPMKGHSHVYWYRQLPEEGLKFMVYLQKENIIDESGMPKERFSAEFPKEGPSILRIQQVVRGDSAAYFCASSPPSQGTDTQYFGPGTRLTVL.

The chain employs TRBV6-5 and TRBJ2-1; D call uncertain. The CDR3 contains 15 residues. The germline V gene has CDR1 MNHEY and CDR2 SVGAGI. V was pared by 4 bases and J by 6 bases, with 16 bases between. In DNA form, the CDR3 reads TGTGCCAGCAGTTCTATCGACCTAGATGGCAATGAGCAGTTCTTC. Protein product: CASSSIDLDGNEQFF.

The chain combines TRBV2 with TRBJ1-2; tentatively, D is TRBD1 (6 bases). Germline V CDR1 and CDR2: SNHLY, FYNNEI. The CDR3 consists of 12 residues. V was cut by 4 bases and J by 8 bases, with 11 bases left in between. CDR3 coding DNA: TGTGCCAGCAGTGGGACAGCTGGGGGCTACACCTTC. It yields the protein CASSGTAGGYTF.

This chain links TRBV5-1 with TRBJ2-1; 8 bases fit TRBD2. The junction had 8 bases not matched to a gene; V was cut back by 5 bases and J by 7 bases. CDR1 and CDR2 (germline): SGHRS, YFSETQ. CDR3 length equals 14 residues. CDR3 loop: CASSSGGPGNEQFF. The CDR3 nucleotides read TGCGCCAGCAGTTCGGGAGGGCCGGGTAATGAGCAGTTCTTC. Full variable domain (remainder filled in from reference TRBV5-1 and TRBJ2-1): KAGVTQTPRYLIKTRGQQVTLSCSPISGHRSVSWYQQTPGQGLQFLFEYFSETQRNKGNFPGRFSGRQFSNSRSEMNVSTLELGDSALYLCASSSGGPGNEQFFGPGTRLTVL.

This chain connects TRBV6-1 to TRBJ2-7; D gene ambiguous. Trimming left V 10 bases short and J 1 base short, with 11 bases between. Germline CDR1 reads MNHNS; CDR2 reads SASEGT. The length of the CDR3 is 12 residues. The chain's CDR3 is CAIIGGSYEQYF. For the CDR3, the DNA is TGTGCCATAATAGGCGGATCCTACGAGCAGTACTTC.

The chain combines TRBV7-2 with TRBJ2-7; 9 positions agree with TRBD2. Germline V lookup: CDR1 SGHTA, CDR2 FQGNSA. V was pared by 8 bases and J by 6 bases, with 5 bases of the junction left unmatched. The CDR3 has 12 residues. The CDR3, as DNA: TGTGCCAGCGGGCGGGGGGGCCTCGAGCAGTACTTC. Translated, it gives CASGRGGLEQYF.

The chain uses TRBV6-5 and TRBJ1-2; the match to TRBD1 covers 7 bases. The CDR3 extends over 14 amino acids. Looked up from germline, CDR1 is MNHEY and CDR2 is SVGAGI. With 6 bases clipped from V and 5 bases from J, the junction kept 9 bases outside the gene matches. CDR3 protein: CASRSTGLGYGYTF. The CDR3 DNA follows: TGTGCCAGCAGGTCGACAGGGTTGGGATATGGCTACACCTTC.

This clone appeared a few times. This chain uses TRBV13 with TRBJ1-2; no clear D. The length of the CDR3 is 10 residues. The V end was cut by 2 bases, the J end by 11 bases, with 6 bases between. From germline, CDR1 is PRHDT and CDR2 FYEKMQ (reference sequence). CDR3 residues: CASSLLSYTF. For the CDR3, the DNA is TGTGCCAGCAGCTTATTGAGTTACACCTTC.

The V gene is TRBV5-4, the J gene TRBJ2-5; 9 bases align to TRBD2. The CDR3 spans 14 residues. Germline CDR1 SGHNT, CDR2 YYREEE (reference sequence). Unmatched junction bases numbered 1, after V lost 0 bases and J lost 4 bases. CDR3 in amino acids: CASSLGLAAETQYF. The CDR3 DNA reads as TGTGCCAGCAGCTTGGGACTAGCGGCAGAGACCCAGTACTTC.

The rearrangement links TRBV7-3 to TRBJ2-4; 8 bases map to TRBD1. Germline CDR1 reads SGHTA; CDR2 reads FQGTGA. This CDR3 region has 16 residues. V was clipped by 5 bases and J by 2 bases; unmatched bases: 8. CDR3 in amino acids: CASSRNTGGSKNIQYF. Here the CDR3 DNA reads TGTGCCAGCAGCAGGAACACAGGGGGGTCCAAAAACATTCAGTACTTC.

The rearrangement uses TRBV5-6 and TRBJ2-7; 9 bases line up with TRBD1. V lost 4 bases, J lost 4 bases, and 9 bases stayed unmatched. CDR3 size: 15 residues. The V gene's germline CDR1 is SGHDT and CDR2 YYEEEE. CDR3 residues: CASSPPGQGRYEQYF. CDR3 nucleotides: TGTGCCAGCAGCCCCCCAGGACAGGGGAGGTACGAGCAGTACTTC.

The chain links TRBV6-1 to TRBJ2-5; the match to TRBD2 covers 7 bases. The CDR3 sequence is 12 residues long. Trimming cost V 7 bases and J 5 bases; bases outside gene matches: 4. Germline loops: CDR1 MNHNS, CDR2 SASEGT. The CDR3 nucleotides are TGTGCCAGCAACGGGGGGTGGGAGACCCAGTACTTC. It encodes CASNGGWETQYF.

This rearrangement joins TRBV30 to TRBJ1-2, with D uncertain. Germline loops: CDR1 GTSNPN, CDR2 SVGIG (reference sequence). CDR3 size: 11 residues. Trimming stripped 8 bases from V and 0 bases from J, with 7 bases between. The CDR3 DNA reads as TGTGCCCTGAGAGCTAACTATGGCTACACCTTC. It yields the protein CALRANYGYTF.

The chain combines TRBV6-1 with TRBJ2-5; D not resolved. The CDR3 is 12 amino acids. The V and J ends lost 3 bases and 5 bases respectively, with 7 bases between them. Looked up from germline, CDR1 is MNHNS and CDR2 is SASEGT. The CDR3 DNA follows: TGTGCCAGCAGTGATTTCGCGGAGACCCAGTACTTC. Encoded protein: CASSDFAETQYF.

This chain uses TRBV6-1 with TRBJ1-1, with TRBD1 matching over 7 bases. V trimming: 8 bases; J trimming: 5 bases; junction bases outside the gene matches: 8. The CDR3 is 13 residues long. Looked up from germline, CDR1 is MNHNS and CDR2 is SASEGT. CDR3 in DNA: TGTGCCAGCGGAGAGGGGGCGCCTACTGAAGCTTTCTTT. Its protein is CASGEGAPTEAFF.

This rearrangement joins TRBV5-5 to TRBJ1-1; D is possibly TRBD1 (5 bases). Germline CDR1 is SGHKS and CDR2 is YYEKEE (reference sequence). Trimming cost V 0 bases and J 2 bases, with 8 bases left between them. The CDR3 loop spans 14 amino acids. The CDR3 coding sequence is TGTGCCAGCAGCTTGGGACAGCGCAACACTGAAGCTTTCTTT. Encoded protein: CASSLGQRNTEAFF.

The genes are TRBV28 and TRBJ2-3; D gene uncertain. Germline V lookup: CDR1 MDHEN, CDR2 SYDVKM. V was trimmed by 7 bases and J by 2 bases, leaving 16 bases between them. The CDR3 is 15 residues long. CDR3 residues: CASTPRLRLTDTQYF. CDR3 DNA: TGTGCCAGCACCCCCCGACTGAGACTCACAGATACGCAGTATTTT.

The gene calls are TRBV19 and TRBJ2-7; TRBD2 is a possible D gene (5 bases). The CDR3 length is 14 residues. V was trimmed by 5 bases and J by 1 base, leaving 12 bases between them. Per the germline V gene, CDR1 is LNHDA and CDR2 is SQIVND (reference sequence). CDR3 bases: TGTGCCAGTAGTCGGCTCTCGGGGTCCTACGAGCAGTACTTC. This codes for CASSRLSGSYEQYF.

This chain uses TRBV7-3 with TRBJ2-6; 7 bases line up with TRBD1. The CDR3 is made up of 15 amino acids. V gave up 3 bases and J gave up 4 bases; unmatched junction bases: 3. The germline gives CDR1 SGHTA, CDR2 FQGTGA. The chain's CDR3 is CASSLTGSGANVLTF. CDR3 coding DNA: TGTGCCAGCAGCTTGACAGGGTCCGGGGCCAACGTCCTGACTTTC.

With regard to this clone: Mismatch with germline at one junction end may stem from a read error. The chain recombines TRBV7-7 with TRBJ2-5; 8 bases are a match to TRBD2. There are 15 residues in the CDR3. From germline, CDR1 is SSHAT and CDR2 FNYEAQ (reference sequence). The CDR3 reads CASSLAGTRQETQYF. DNA of the CDR3: TGTGCTAGCAGCTTAGCAGGGACTAGGCAAGAGACCCAGTACTTC.

The J gene is TRBJ2-2, the V gene TRBV5-4, with TRBD2 as a possible D gene (6 bases). Trimming pared 1 base from V and 1 base from J, leaving 8 bases between. This CDR3 contains 15 residues. Germline CDR1 and CDR2: SGHNT and YYREEE (reference sequence). The CDR3 nucleotides are TGTGCCAGCAGCTTGAGACTAGTGAACACCGGGGAGCTGTTTTTT. Its translation is CASSLRLVNTGELFF.

This clone was counted only a few times. CDR3: CASSYEQGAISPLHF. CDR3 sequence (DNA): TGTGCCAGCAGTTACGAACAGGGGGCGATTTCACCCCTCCACTTT. The chain couples TRBV7-6 to TRBJ1-6, with 9 bases aligning to TRBD1. The CDR3 is 15 amino acids. Germline assignment: CDR1 SGHVS and CDR2 FNYEAQ. The V segment lost 6 bases and the J segment 9 bases; nucleotides outside the gene matches: 9.

The CDR3 DNA sequence: TGTGCCAGCAGTTCCCCGGCAGGTGGTTCACCCCTCCACTTT. It translates to CASSSPAGGSPLHF. J is TRBJ1-6 and V is TRBV27; no clear D. The CDR3 consists of 14 residues. The germline V gene has CDR1 MNHEY and CDR2 SMNVEV (reference sequence). V was trimmed by 4 bases and J by 9 bases, leaving 13 bases between them.

J is TRBJ2-4 and V is TRBV7-9; 8 positions agree with TRBD1. With V trimmed by 10 bases and J by 6 bases, 5 bases remained unmatched. The CDR3 totals 12 residues. Germline loops: CDR1 SEHNR, CDR2 FQNEAQ (reference sequence). CDR3 loop: CATLGQGNIQYF. DNA for the CDR3: TGTGCCACCTTAGGACAGGGAAACATTCAGTACTTC.

This chain links TRBV5-4 with TRBJ1-2, with 7 positions matching TRBD1. Per germline, CDR1 SGHNT and CDR2 YYREEE (reference sequence). The V segment lost 0 bases and the J segment 5 bases; nucleotides outside the gene matches: 4. The CDR3 is 14 residues long. The CDR3 coding sequence is TGTGCCAGCAGCTTGGTGGGACAGAAATATGGCTACACCTTC. As protein: CASSLVGQKYGYTF.

The rearrangement uses TRBV14 and TRBJ2-1; TRBD1 matches 7 bases. Germline loops: CDR1 SGHDN, CDR2 FVKESK. The ends lost 1 base at V and 2 bases at J; junction bases unmatched: 2. The CDR3 has 15 amino acids. The CDR3 here is CASSQGQGAYNEQFF. The CDR3 DNA sequence: TGTGCCAGCAGCCAAGGTCAGGGGGCCTACAATGAGCAGTTCTTC. Using reference TRBV14 and TRBJ2-1 for the parts outside the CDR3, the full variable domain is EAGVTQFPSHSVIEKGQTVTLRCDPISGHDNLYWYRRVMGKEIKFLLHFVKESKQDESGMPNNRFLAERTGGTYSTLKVQPAELEDSGVYFCASSQGQGAYNEQFFGPGTRLTVL.

The rearrangement uses TRBV14 and TRBJ2-1; 11 bases line up with TRBD2. The CDR3 loop spans 15 amino acids. V lost 4 bases to trimming and J lost 9 bases; unmatched junction nucleotides: 8. Germline-derived CDR1 and CDR2 are SGHDN and FVKESK. This CDR3 is CASSLIAGGPSEQFF. CDR3 in DNA: TGTGCCAGCAGCCTCATAGCGGGGGGGCCCAGTGAGCAGTTCTTC.